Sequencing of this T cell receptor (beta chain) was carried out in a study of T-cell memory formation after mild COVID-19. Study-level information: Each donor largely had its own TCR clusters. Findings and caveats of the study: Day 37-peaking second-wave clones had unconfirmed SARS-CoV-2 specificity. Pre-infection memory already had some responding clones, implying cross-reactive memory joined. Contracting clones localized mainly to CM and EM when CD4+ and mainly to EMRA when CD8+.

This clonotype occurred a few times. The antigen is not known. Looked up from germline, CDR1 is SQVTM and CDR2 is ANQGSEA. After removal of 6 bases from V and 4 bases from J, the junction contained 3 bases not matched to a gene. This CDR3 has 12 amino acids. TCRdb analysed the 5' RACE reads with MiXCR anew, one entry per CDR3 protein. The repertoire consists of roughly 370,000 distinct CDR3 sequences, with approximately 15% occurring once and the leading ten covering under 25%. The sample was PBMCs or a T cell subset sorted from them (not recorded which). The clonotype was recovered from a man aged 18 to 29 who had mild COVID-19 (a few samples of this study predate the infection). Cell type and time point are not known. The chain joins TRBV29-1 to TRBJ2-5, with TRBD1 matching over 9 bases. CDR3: CSVGQGGETQYF. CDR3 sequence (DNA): TGCAGCGTGGGACAGGGAGGAGAGACCCAGTACTTC.